These 15 T cell receptor beta chains share one sample of origin, sequenced in a study of T cells in Graves' hyperthyroidism and ophthalmopathy. Amplification of TCR beta CDR3 regions used RNA as the template. The study used the HTBI primer set for a first-round RT-PCR of the TCR CDR3. TCRdb reprocessed the multiplex PCR reads with MiXCR, giving one entry per CDR3 protein. The sample includes 500,000 to 600,000 distinct CDR3 sequences, 35% to 55% of them seen just once. Sequenced sample: peripheral blood or thyroid tissue (not recorded which). These receptors were obtained from a woman aged 18-29 years with Graves' hyperthyroidism.

In regard to this clonotype: Being one base from a much bigger clone, this may be a read error. The J gene is TRBJ1-5, the V gene TRBV4-3; D gene uncertain. This CDR3 region has 15 residues. Germline assignment: CDR1 LGHNA and CDR2 YSLEER. CDR3 nucleotides: TGCGCCAGCAGCCAAGATTGGAGGAACAATCAGCCCCGGCATTTT. It yields the protein CASSQDWRNNQPRHF.

This clonotype came up many times. The V call is TRBV20-1, the J call TRBJ2-1; 7 nucleotides align to TRBD2. The V and J ends lost 1 base and 9 bases, in that order; junction bases with no gene match: 6. CDR1 and CDR2 from the germline V gene are DFQATT and SNEGSKA (reference sequence). The CDR3 totals 13 residues. DNA of the CDR3: TGCAGTGCTAGAGGCATGCGGGAGAGTGAGCAGTTCTTC. It specifies CSARGMRESEQFF.

This clonotype has ten or more counts. This rearrangement joins TRBV7-2 to TRBJ1-2, with 7 bases that match TRBD1. Trimming at V came to 2 bases and at J to 1 base, leaving 4 bases not matched to a gene. CDR3 length equals 15 residues. Germline V gene data show CDR1 as SGHTA and CDR2 as FQGNSA. In DNA, the CDR3 is TGTGCCAGCAGCTTACACCGGGACAGTAACTATGGCTACACCTTC. Residues: CASSLHRDSNYGYTF.

In this sample, this clonotype turned up a few times. The chain employs TRBV2 and TRBJ1-1; TRBD1 matches at 8 bases. CDR1 SNHLY and CDR2 FYNNEI come from the germline V gene. After removal of 8 bases from V and 5 bases from J, the junction contained 4 bases not matched to a gene. This CDR3 comprises 12 residues. CDR3 sequence: CASAGGRTEAFF. CDR3 DNA: TGTGCCAGCGCAGGGGGCCGGACTGAAGCTTTCTTT.

This clonotype was observed many times. The V call is TRBV12-3 or TRBV12-4, the J call TRBJ2-6; 8 nucleotides agree with TRBD2. With V trimmed by 6 bases and J by 3 bases, 10 bases remained unmatched. The CDR3 consists of 17 residues. Written as DNA, the CDR3 is TGTGCCAGCAGCCAAGTGTTCGGGGGGGGTGGGGCCAACGTCCTGACTTTC. Its translation: CASSQVFGGGGANVLTF.

The V call is TRBV2, the J call TRBJ2-3, with TRBD2 identical over 8 bases. With V trimmed by 6 bases and J by 0 bases, 5 bases remained unmatched. The CDR3 sequence is 15 residues long. Germline V gene sequence: CDR1 SNHLY, CDR2 FYNNEI. The CDR3 nucleotides read TGTGCCAGCAGCCCCCCTAGCGGGAGCACAGATACGCAGTATTTT. Translation gives CASSPPSGSTDTQYF.

The chain employs TRBV7-2 and TRBJ2-7; 7 bases match TRBD2. After removal of 5 bases from V and 3 bases from J, the junction contained 7 bases not matched to a gene. Germline values: CDR1 SGHTA, CDR2 FQGNSA. This CDR3 contains 14 residues. The chain's CDR3 is CASSQWGLYYEQYF. The CDR3 DNA reads as TGTGCCAGCAGCCAGTGGGGACTATACTACGAGCAGTACTTC.

V gene TRBV19 combines with J gene TRBJ1-5; TRBD1 aligns across 9 bases. This CDR3 comprises 17 residues. CDR1 is LNHDA and CDR2 is SQIVND in the germline V gene (reference sequence). The V and J ends lost 7 bases and 1 base, in that order; junction bases with no gene match: 11. The CDR3, as DNA: TGTGCCAGTACTGGACAGGGGTACGGTGGGAGCAATCAGCCCCAGCATTTT. This gives the protein CASTGQGYGGSNQPQHF. Full variable domain (rest looked up from reference TRBV19 and TRBJ1-5): DGGITQSPKYLFRKEGQNVTLSCEQNLNHDAMYWYRQDPGQGLRLIYYSQIVNDFQKGDIAEGYSVSREKKESFPLTVTSAQKNPTAFYLCASTGQGYGGSNQPQHFGDGTRLSIL.

The V gene is TRBV6-1, the J gene TRBJ2-7; TRBD1 might be the D (6 bases). Trimming pared 8 bases from V and 6 bases from J, leaving 11 bases between. This CDR3 region has 11 residues. Germline lookup yields CDR1 MNHNS and CDR2 SASEGT. The CDR3 nucleotides read TGTGCCAGCTTAGCCAGGGGCGAGCAGTACTTC. Translation: CASLARGEQYF.

In this sample, this clonotype turned up many times. The rearrangement links TRBV7-8 to TRBJ2-7; 11 nucleotides align to TRBD1. Germline lookup yields CDR1 SGHVS and CDR2 FQNEAQ. The CDR3 contains 15 residues. The V segment lost 5 bases and the J segment 4 bases; nucleotides outside the gene matches: 7. CDR3 DNA: TGTGCCAGCAGCCCACGGACAGGGGGCTTTTACGAGCAGTACTTC. Translation: CASSPRTGGFYEQYF.

This clonotype was counted ten times or more. The chain is built from TRBV19 and TRBJ1-1; perhaps TRBD1 as D (5 bases). V dropped 5 bases and J dropped 0 bases, with 13 bases sitting between them. Germline V gives CDR1 LNHDA, CDR2 SQIVND (reference sequence). The CDR3 contains 15 residues. CDR3: CASSPQGRLNTEAFF. In DNA, the CDR3 is TGTGCCAGTAGTCCCCAGGGACGGCTGAACACTGAAGCTTTCTTT.

This clonotype was counted ten times or more. The CDR3 loop reads CASSLASGAFYEQYF. The CDR3 bases are TGTGCCAGCAGCTTAGCTAGCGGGGCCTTCTACGAGCAGTACTTC. The rearrangement joins TRBV7-2 to TRBJ2-7; 8 nucleotides agree with TRBD2. Trimming removed 0 bases from V and 3 bases from J; junction bases left unmatched: 4. This CDR3 spans 15 amino acids. Per germline, CDR1 SGHTA and CDR2 FQGNSA.

This clonotype has only one observation. The CDR3 does not close with the conserved phenylalanine or tryptophan, likely indicating a read error. The V and J genes are TRBV20-1 and TRBJ1-6; the D gene is possibly TRBD1 (5 bases). V was shortened by 6 bases and J by 5 bases, with 11 bases between the two germline ends. There are 13 residues in the CDR3. The germline V gene encodes CDR1 DFQATT and CDR2 SNEGSKA (reference sequence). The CDR3 DNA follows: TGCAGTGCGCAGGGTACCGATAATTCACCCCTCCACCTT. Protein sequence: CSAQGTDNSPLHL.

With respect to this clonotype: Given a much more abundant clone one base away, this may be a read error. The chain employs TRBV4-2 and TRBJ1-2; 7 bases match TRBD1. The CDR3 totals 15 residues. V gave up 4 bases and J gave up 4 bases; unmatched junction bases: 9. Germline lookup yields CDR1 LGHNA and CDR2 YNFKEQ. DNA of the CDR3: TGTGCCAGCAGCCTCGGCGAGGGGGCTGCCTATGGCTACACCTTC. Its protein product is CASSLGEGAAYGYTF.

This clonotype was seen many times. The gene calls are TRBV12-3 or TRBV12-4 and TRBJ1-1; 7 bases align to TRBD1. The V and J ends lost 3 bases and 3 bases, in that order; junction bases with no gene match: 1. The CDR3 has 13 amino acids. In nucleotides, the CDR3 is TGTGCCAGCAGTTTCCAGGGGGACACTGAAGCTTTCTTT. It yields the protein CASSFQGDTEAFF.